Detailed here is one TCR beta chain. Produced via immunoSEQ multiplex PCR; TCRdb's table is partial and in-frame only. The sample holds 200,000 to 300,000 clones; around 90% are singletons and the top ten take approximately 2.6%. This entry is derived from a study of blood T cell repertoires in COVID-19. Study in general: Acute and convalescent COVID-19 samples came from the United States, Italy and Spain. In each case, the material was cDNA or gDNA derived from T cells, B-cell-depleted T cells, or PBMCs.

Germline-derived CDR1 and CDR2 are MNHEY and SVGAGI. The germline V and J ends were trimmed by 4 bases and 4 bases, with 10 bases remaining between them. The CDR3 has 13 amino acids. The V and J genes are TRBV6-5 and TRBJ1-1; D remains ambiguous. The TCR sequence derives from a person aged 18 to 30 with COVID-19, enrolled during active disease. Sequenced sample: peripheral blood. CDR3 sequence: CASSFGGGTEAFF. The DNA of the CDR3 is TGTGCCAGCAGTTTTGGAGGAGGCACTGAAGCTTTCTTT.